This passage covers 13 T cell receptor beta chains from one sample sequenced in a study of radiation and T cells in renal cell carcinoma. Using immunoSEQ multiplex PCR, the repertoire was profiled, and TCRdb retains in-frame clones only, with some absent. The sample has roughly 80,000 clones; 80% to 90% are singletons. Time point noted: blood 2 weeks post-SBRT. Treatment: 15 Gy SBRT to primary tumor, nephrectomy 4 weeks later. The sample was blood, taken from a patient whose treatment included radiotherapy and nephrectomy. The receptors derive from a woman between 45 and 65 years old with renal cell carcinoma.

In this sample, this clone turned up many times. The chain links TRBV4-3 to TRBJ2-4, with a tentative D call TRBD1 (5 bases). Germline CDR1 reads LGHNA; CDR2 reads YSLEER. The V gene lost 0 bases and the J gene lost 0 bases, with 12 bases spanning the gap. The CDR3 loop spans 17 amino acids. The CDR3 loop reads CASSQEEGALAKNIQYF. The CDR3, as DNA: TGCGCCAGCAGCCAAGAGGAAGGGGCTCTAGCCAAAAACATTCAGTACTTC.

This clone was detected only once. The chain carries TRBV6-1 and TRBJ1-1; 9 bases map to TRBD1. Germline V gene data show CDR1 as MNHNS and CDR2 as SASEGT. J lost 1 base, V lost 4 bases, and 10 bases had no gene match. The CDR3 runs to 17 residues. The chain's CDR3 is CASSGTPGQGKNTEAFF. The DNA of the CDR3 is TGTGCCAGCAGTGGAACACCCGGACAGGGGAAGAACACTGAAGCTTTCTTT.

The chain combines TRBV4-3 with TRBJ1-2, with 9 bases matching TRBD1. V lost 3 bases and J lost 2; bases outside the gene matches: 4. This CDR3 is built from 15 residues. The germline V gene encodes CDR1 LGHNA and CDR2 YSLEER. The CDR3, as DNA: TGCGCCAGCAGCCAGACGGGACAGGGAAACTATGGCTACACCTTC. Translated, it gives CASSQTGQGNYGYTF.

The chain is built from TRBV2 and TRBJ2-7, with D possibly being TRBD1 or TRBD2 (5 bases each). The germline V and J ends were trimmed by 7 bases and 3 bases, with 13 bases remaining between them. The CDR3 is 13 residues long. Germline loops: CDR1 SNHLY, CDR2 FYNNEI. The CDR3 DNA is TGTGCCAGCACCGGGACGGATAACTACGAGCAGTACTTC. This translates into CASTGTDNYEQYF.

V gene TRBV28 combines with J gene TRBJ1-3, with no clear D. Germline CDR1 is MDHEN and CDR2 is SYDVKM. V was pared by 7 bases and J by 4 bases, with 14 bases between. This CDR3 has 14 residues. The CDR3 nucleotides are TGTGCCAGCAATGCCCCGGCCGGAGGAAACACCATATATTTT. The encoded protein is CASNAPAGGNTIYF.

The V and J genes are TRBV6-5 and TRBJ1-1; maybe TRBD1 (5 bases). Per germline, CDR1 MNHEY and CDR2 SVGAGI. Deletions cut 5 bases from V and 5 bases from J, with 12 bases between. The CDR3 sequence is 13 residues long. The CDR3 coding sequence is TGTGCCAGCAGTGAATGGGGGAGGACTGAAGCTTTCTTT. Translation: CASSEWGRTEAFF.

The chain has TRBV4-3 and TRBJ2-5; 10 bases are shared with TRBD1. Per germline, CDR1 LGHNA and CDR2 YSLEER. Germline trimming cut 4 bases from V and 4 bases from J; bases unmatched to any gene: 6. The CDR3 length is 15 residues. In DNA form, the CDR3 reads TGCGCCAGCAGCCTGGGGACAGGGGATGGAGAGACCCAGTACTTC. As protein: CASSLGTGDGETQYF.

The chain has TRBV7-2 and TRBJ1-3; no firm D call. The CDR3 consists of 15 residues. The germline V gene encodes CDR1 SGHTA and CDR2 FQGNSA. The germline V and J ends were trimmed by 5 bases and 4 bases, with 15 bases remaining between them. The CDR3 here is CASSPGGSPGNTIYF. For the CDR3, the DNA is TGTGCCAGCAGCCCTGGCGGTTCCCCCGGAAACACCATATATTTT.

V usage is TRBV9 and J usage is TRBJ2-6; D unclear. The CDR3 sequence is 16 residues long. The germline V gene has CDR1 SGDLS and CDR2 YYNGEE. V was trimmed by 1 base and J by 0 bases, leaving 8 bases between them. CDR3 coding DNA: TGTGCCAGCAGCGTACCCTATCCCTCTGGGGCCAACGTCCTGACTTTC. It encodes CASSVPYPSGANVLTF.

The chain uses TRBV28 and TRBJ2-7; 7 nucleotides agree with TRBD2. This CDR3 has 14 residues. The trim removed 5 bases at V and 0 bases at J, leaving 4 bases unmatched. CDR1 and CDR2 (germline): MDHEN, SYDVKM. CDR3 nucleotide sequence: TGTGCCAGCAGTCGGACTAGACGCTCCTACGAGCAGTACTTC. Residues: CASSRTRRSYEQYF.

V and J are TRBV5-1 and TRBJ2-1; D perhaps matches TRBD1 (5 bases). This CDR3 contains 14 residues. V lost 4 bases and J lost 4, with 12 bases in between. Germline CDR1 is SGHRS and CDR2 is YFSETQ. The CDR3 here is CASSPQRGYNEQFF. The CDR3 DNA reads as TGCGCCAGCAGCCCTCAAAGGGGTTACAATGAGCAGTTCTTC.

This chain links TRBV27 with TRBJ1-1; D is perhaps TRBD1 (5 bases). The CDR3 covers 13 residues. V was shortened by 7 bases and J by 5 bases, with 14 bases between the two germline ends. Germline V gives CDR1 MNHEY, CDR2 SMNVEV (reference sequence). For the CDR3, the DNA is TGTGCCAGCATCCCGAGTGGGGGAACTGAAGCTTTCTTT. Amino acid sequence: CASIPSGGTEAFF.

The chain employs TRBV7-9 and TRBJ1-1; TRBD1 might be the D (5 bases). CDR1 and CDR2 (germline): SEHNR, FQNEAQ (reference sequence). Trimming removed 5 bases at V and 3 bases at J, with 10 bases between. This CDR3 is built from 13 residues. Here the CDR3 DNA reads TGTGCCAGCAGCCCCGGGGGGGACACTGAAGCTTTCTTT. Translated, it gives CASSPGGDTEAFF.